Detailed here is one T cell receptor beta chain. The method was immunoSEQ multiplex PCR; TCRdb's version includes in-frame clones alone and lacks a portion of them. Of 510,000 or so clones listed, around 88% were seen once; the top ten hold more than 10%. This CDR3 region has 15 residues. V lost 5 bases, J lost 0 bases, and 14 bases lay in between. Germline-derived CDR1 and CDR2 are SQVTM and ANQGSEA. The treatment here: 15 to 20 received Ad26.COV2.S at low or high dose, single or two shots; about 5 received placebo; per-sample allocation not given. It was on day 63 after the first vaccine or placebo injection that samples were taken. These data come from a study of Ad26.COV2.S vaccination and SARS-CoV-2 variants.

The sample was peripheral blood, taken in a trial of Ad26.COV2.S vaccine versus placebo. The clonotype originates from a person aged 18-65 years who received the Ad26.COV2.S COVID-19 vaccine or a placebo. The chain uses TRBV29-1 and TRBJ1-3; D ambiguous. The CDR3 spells CSVQGGPSSGNTIYF. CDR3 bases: TGCAGCGTTCAAGGAGGGCCGAGCTCTGGAAACACCATATATTTT.